This TCR beta chain derives from a study of blood T cells in healthy people across ages. This clonotype was recorded at least ten times. Its specificity is unknown. This sequence may be a read error, since a much larger clone differs from it by one base. Trimming shortened V by 5 bases and J by 10 bases, and 24 bases separated the two germline ends. The germline V gene encodes CDR1 SNHLY and CDR2 FYNNEI. The CDR3 extends over 16 amino acids. Alongside a J-beta primer mix, a sample-barcoded 5' primer served in a second PCR lasting roughly 7 to 11 cycles. In TCRdb, the 5' RACE reads were re-called with MiXCR into one record per CDR3 protein. The table includes 1.4 million or so distinct CDR3 sequences, 35% to 45% detected once. The study, taken as a whole, reports: CMV status of donors was not determined, possibly confounding expanded clonotype changes.

The sequence came from a woman aged 18-35 years in good health. The rearrangement uses TRBV2 and TRBJ2-1; D may be TRBD1 or TRBD2 (5 bases each). Material: blood. The CDR3 region is CASSSPGRVLNSEQFF. The CDR3 DNA reads TGTGCCAGCAGTTCCCCGGGACGAGTCCTCAATAGCGAGCAGTTCTTC.